The T cell receptor (beta chain) described here comes from a study of T cell responses to AZD1222 COVID-19 vaccine. General study points: The repertoires were collected only after the peak T cell response.

V was shortened by 8 bases and J by 10 bases, with 12 bases between the two germline ends. CDR3 length equals 11 residues. From germline, CDR1 is ENHRY and CDR2 SYGVKD. With respect to this clone: Antigen: not known.

Clones were sequenced by immunoSEQ multiplex PCR, and TCRdb holds only the in-frame ones, with some missing. The top ten hold over 4% of the sample, which has around 150,000 clones, more than 85% seen once. The V gene is TRBV10-3, the J gene TRBJ2-1; no definite D call. The clonotype originates from an adult who received the AZD1222 COVID-19 vaccine. Sequences were derived from peripheral blood, sampled 28 days after the second AZD1222 dose. CDR3 sequence: CAIGPPREQFF. The CDR3 nucleotides are TGTGCCATCGGCCCCCCGAGAGAGCAGTTCTTC.